The 23 T cell receptor beta chains below all came from one sample that was sequenced in a study of CD8+ T cells in alopecia areata. Extracted RNA was reverse transcribed, and the resulting cDNA served as sequencing template. Only in-frame clones appear in the TCRdb table, and some are missing; sequencing was by immunoSEQ multiplex PCR. The sample contains some 180,000 clones, 63% of which appear only once. Sequenced material: CD4+ T cells sorted from blood, taken at week 0. All receptors come from a human donor with alopecia areata.

This clone was found a few times. The chain combines TRBV4-3 with TRBJ2-1; no clear D gene. Per the germline V gene, CDR1 is LGHNA and CDR2 is YSLEER. The V end lost 0 bases, the J end lost 0 bases, and 9 bases lay between the germline ends. CDR3 length: 16 residues. DNA for the CDR3: TGCGCCAGCAGCCAAGATCCCGTTAGCTCCTACAATGAGCAGTTCTTC. Translation gives CASSQDPVSSYNEQFF.

The rearrangement links TRBV7-8 to TRBJ2-3, with no clear D. The ends were cut back, 7 bases at V and 1 base at J, with 21 bases in the middle. The germline CDR1 and CDR2 sequences are SGHVS and FQNEAQ. The CDR3 is 17 residues long. The CDR3 DNA reads as TGTGCCAGCACCCATACTCAGACCATGGCGGGCACAGATACGCAGTATTTT. Translation gives CASTHTQTMAGTDTQYF.

This rearrangement joins TRBV28 to TRBJ1-4; D unclear. Germline CDR1 is MDHEN and CDR2 is SYDVKM. This CDR3 region has 11 residues. V gave up 4 bases and J gave up 8 bases, with 5 bases separating them. The DNA of the CDR3 is TGTGCCAGCAGTTCCGGAGAAAAACTGTTTTTT. It encodes CASSSGEKLFF.

This sequence joins TRBV2 and TRBJ1-5; 9 bases line up with TRBD1. J gave up 4 bases and V 4 bases, and 5 bases lay outside the gene matches. CDR1 SNHLY and CDR2 FYNNEI come from the germline V gene. The CDR3 runs to 15 residues. The CDR3 reads CASSVGGQGNQPQHF. CDR3 bases: TGTGCCAGCAGTGTGGGGGGACAGGGTAATCAGCCCCAGCATTTT.

V gene TRBV27 combines with J gene TRBJ2-1; 12 bases fit TRBD2. V was clipped by 5 bases and J by 7 bases; unmatched bases: 12. Germline lookup yields CDR1 MNHEY and CDR2 SMNVEV (reference sequence). The length of the CDR3 is 17 residues. CDR3 nucleotide sequence: TGTGCCAGCAGTCCTTCTCGCCTAGCGGGGGGGCTTAATGAGCAGTTCTTC. This gives the protein CASSPSRLAGGLNEQFF.

V and J are TRBV10-3 and TRBJ2-7; D call uncertain. The germline CDR1 and CDR2 sequences are ENHRY and SYGVKD. CDR3 size: 12 residues. V was clipped by 6 bases and J by 5 bases, with 11 bases between them. The CDR3 nucleotides are TGTGCCATCAGCCCCACGGGCGACGAGCAGTACTTC. The encoded protein is CAISPTGDEQYF.

The V gene is TRBV5-6, the J gene TRBJ2-7; D perhaps matches TRBD1 (6 bases). V was pared by 0 bases and J by 9 bases, with 13 bases between. The CDR3 runs to 13 residues. Germline-derived CDR1 and CDR2 are SGHDT and YYEEEE. Here the CDR3 reads CASSLGQDLGQYF. In DNA form, the CDR3 reads TGTGCCAGCAGCTTGGGACAGGATCTAGGGCAGTACTTC. The full variable domain, with the rest looked up from reference TRBV5-6 and TRBJ2-7, is DAGVTQSPTHLIKTRGQQVTLRCSPKSGHDTVSWYQQALGQGPQFIFQYYEEEERQRGNFPDRFSGHQFPNYSSELNVNALLLGDSALYLCASSLGQDLGQYFGPGTRLTVT.

CDR3: CASTLAGEGYGYTF. DNA of the CDR3: TGTGCCAGCACCCTTGCTGGTGAGGGGTATGGCTACACCTTC. This rearrangement joins TRBV7-9 to TRBJ1-2; TRBD1 might be the D (5 bases). The CDR3 runs 14 residues. V shed 7 bases and J shed 5 bases, with 17 bases lying between them. CDR1 and CDR2 from the germline V gene are SEHNR and FQNEAQ (reference sequence).

This clone has only a few counts. The chain employs TRBV27 and TRBJ2-7; TRBD1 matches 7 bases. The length of the CDR3 is 16 residues. V dropped 2 bases and J dropped 0; count of bases not matched to a gene: 7. The germline gives CDR1 MNHEY, CDR2 SMNVEV (reference sequence). For the CDR3, the DNA is TGTGCCAGCAGTTTACGCGGACAGGTGACCTCCTACGAGCAGTACTTC. Translated, it gives CASSLRGQVTSYEQYF.

J is TRBJ2-1 and V is TRBV7-9; no reliable D call. In germline, CDR1 is SEHNR, CDR2 FQNEAQ (reference sequence). Trimming took off 2 bases at V and 12 bases at J, with 8 bases between the two ends. The CDR3 extends over 11 amino acids. The CDR3 reads CASSLLGGQFF. CDR3 nucleotide sequence: TGTGCCAGCAGCTTACTCGGTGGGCAGTTCTTC.

There are a few counts of this clone. The chain couples TRBV2 to TRBJ1-5; 8 bases align to TRBD1. The CDR3 length is 13 residues. Germline V CDR1 and CDR2: SNHLY, FYNNEI. Losses at the gene ends were 6 bases for V and 7 bases for J; bases not matched to a gene: 5. The CDR3 DNA reads as TGTGCCAGCAGGGACAGGGATGGCCAGCCCCAGCATTTT. Protein: CASRDRDGQPQHF. Using reference TRBV2 and TRBJ1-5 for the parts outside the CDR3, the full variable domain is EPEVTQTPSHQVTQMGQEVILRCVPISNHLYFYWYRQILGQKVEFLVSFYNNEISEKSEIFDDQFSVERPDGSNFTLKIRSTKLEDSAMYFCASRDRDGQPQHFGDGTRLSIL.

In this sample, this clone turned up a few times. The chain combines TRBV30 with TRBJ2-1, with 8 nucleotides matching TRBD2. The CDR3 covers 15 residues. V gave up 0 bases and J gave up 4 bases; unmatched junction bases: 5. Germline assignment: CDR1 GTSNPN and CDR2 SVGIG (reference sequence). CDR3 nucleotide sequence: TGTGCCTGGAGTGTTTTAGCGGGGACATACAATGAGCAGTTCTTC. As protein: CAWSVLAGTYNEQFF.

The sample holds a few counts of this clone. This chain links TRBV25-1 with TRBJ1-2; 10 positions agree with TRBD1. J lost 7 bases, V lost 4 bases, and 6 bases had no gene match. The CDR3 covers 14 residues. CDR1 is MGHDK, CDR2 SYGVNS, per germline. CDR3 protein: CASSVTGGTAGYTF. The CDR3 DNA reads as TGTGCCAGCAGTGTGACAGGGGGCACCGCTGGCTACACCTTC.

In its sample, this clone was seen a few times. The rearrangement uses TRBV7-3 and TRBJ2-2; D is possibly TRBD1 (6 bases). Germline CDR1 and CDR2: SGHTA and FQGTGA. This CDR3 is 15 amino acids long. The V end was cut by 5 bases, the J end by 2 bases, with 12 bases between. DNA for the CDR3: TGTGCCAGCAGCCCAACAGGGACCAACACCGGGGAGCTGTTTTTT. Translating it yields CASSPTGTNTGELFF.

This sequence joins TRBV29-1 and TRBJ2-1; perhaps TRBD1 as D (7 bases). The CDR3 extends over 13 amino acids. The germline CDR1 and CDR2 sequences are SQVTM and ANQGSEA. Trimming pared 6 bases from V and 7 bases from J, leaving 16 bases between. This CDR3 is CSVSRGDSNEQFF. The CDR3 DNA reads as TGCAGCGTCTCAAGGGGGGACAGTAATGAGCAGTTCTTC.

The chain joins TRBV7-2 to TRBJ2-2; 9 bases map to TRBD2. Trimming took 5 bases from V and 0 from J; bases not matched to a gene: 10. CDR1 and CDR2 from the germline V gene are SGHTA and FQGNSA. This CDR3 comprises 18 residues. CDR3 sequence reads: CASSPTLAGAANTGELFF. The DNA for the CDR3 is TGTGCCAGCAGCCCAACTTTAGCGGGGGCCGCGAACACCGGGGAGCTGTTTTTT.

The rearrangement uses TRBV29-1 and TRBJ1-1; no definite D call. Germline CDR1 SQVTM, CDR2 ANQGSEA. The CDR3 is 15 amino acids. V was pared by 3 bases and J by 0 bases, with 14 bases between. The CDR3 here is CSVDGRMSMNTEAFF. DNA for the CDR3: TGCAGCGTTGACGGGAGGATGAGCATGAACACTGAAGCTTTCTTT.

This clone has just a few counts. The rearrangement links TRBV29-1 to TRBJ1-1; no clear D gene. V gave up 5 bases and J gave up 2 bases, with 9 bases separating them. The CDR3 spans 12 residues. CDR1 and CDR2 from the germline V gene are SQVTM and ANQGSEA. The chain's CDR3 is CSVRMGNTEAFF. The CDR3, as DNA: TGCAGCGTTCGTATGGGTAACACTGAAGCTTTCTTT.

This chain connects TRBV11-3 to TRBJ2-6; 8 bases are a match to TRBD1. Trimming cost V 5 bases and J 0 bases; bases outside gene matches: 6. CDR3 length: 17 amino acids. CDR1 is SGHNT, CDR2 YENEEA, per germline. The CDR3 spells CASSPGQGGSGANVLTF. Here the CDR3 DNA reads TGTGCCAGCAGCCCTGGACAGGGCGGCTCTGGGGCCAACGTCCTGACTTTC.

This clone was seen a few times. The chain couples TRBV2 to TRBJ1-6, with D perhaps matching TRBD1 (5 bases). The germline gives CDR1 SNHLY, CDR2 FYNNEI. The CDR3 spans 17 residues. Between the trimmed V and J ends, which lost 1 base and 9 bases, there was a span of 19 bases. CDR3 sequence reads: CASSEVGWGGEGSPLHF. DNA of the CDR3: TGTGCCAGCAGTGAAGTTGGTTGGGGAGGGGAAGGTTCACCCCTCCACTTT.

The V call is TRBV5-1, the J call TRBJ1-2; D is perhaps TRBD1 (6 bases). Germline CDR1 reads SGHRS; CDR2 reads YFSETQ. The germline V and J ends were trimmed by 4 bases and 8 bases, with 15 bases remaining between them. The CDR3 sequence is 13 residues long. CDR3 sequence reads: CASSPGQHAGYTF. CDR3 bases: TGCGCCAGCAGCCCAGGACAGCATGCGGGCTACACCTTC.

The J gene is TRBJ1-5, the V gene TRBV30; D gene uncertain. V shed 2 bases and J shed 4 bases, with 3 bases lying between them. This CDR3 region has 11 residues. Germline V gene sequence: CDR1 GTSNPN, CDR2 SVGIG (reference sequence). The CDR3 DNA follows: TGTGCCTGGAGTACAAATCAGCCCCAGCATTTT. It codes for CAWSTNQPQHF.

The chain is built from TRBV10-3 and TRBJ2-7; D might be TRBD2 (5 bases). Deletions cut 6 bases from V and 3 bases from J, with 9 bases between. The germline V gene has CDR1 ENHRY and CDR2 SYGVKD. The CDR3 covers 12 residues. CDR3 DNA sequence: TGTGCCATCAGATCGGGGAACTACGAGCAGTACTTC. Translated: CAIRSGNYEQYF.